This T cell receptor (beta chain) was documented in a study of T cell responses to AZD1222 COVID-19 vaccine. Study-wide results and limits: Spike was spanned by vaccine-associated CD4 TCRs, with dominance at 160-218 and 743-854.

Clones were read by immunoSEQ multiplex PCR, and TCRdb kept only the in-frame ones, dropping some. The table shows 100,000 or so clones, with 80% to 90% occurring only once. This CDR3 is built from 15 residues. The V and J ends lost 8 bases and 4 bases, in that order; junction bases with no gene match: 7. Per germline, CDR1 KGHDR and CDR2 SFDVKD. Turning to this clone: Antigen: not known.

The chain uses TRBV24-1 and TRBJ2-2; 9 bases are shared with TRBD1. The material was peripheral blood, obtained on day 0 of AZD1222 vaccination. This TCR was sampled from an adult in good health. The CDR3: CATKSGGQGTGELFF. The CDR3 DNA reads as TGTGCCACCAAATCTGGGGGACAGGGCACCGGGGAGCTGTTTTTT.